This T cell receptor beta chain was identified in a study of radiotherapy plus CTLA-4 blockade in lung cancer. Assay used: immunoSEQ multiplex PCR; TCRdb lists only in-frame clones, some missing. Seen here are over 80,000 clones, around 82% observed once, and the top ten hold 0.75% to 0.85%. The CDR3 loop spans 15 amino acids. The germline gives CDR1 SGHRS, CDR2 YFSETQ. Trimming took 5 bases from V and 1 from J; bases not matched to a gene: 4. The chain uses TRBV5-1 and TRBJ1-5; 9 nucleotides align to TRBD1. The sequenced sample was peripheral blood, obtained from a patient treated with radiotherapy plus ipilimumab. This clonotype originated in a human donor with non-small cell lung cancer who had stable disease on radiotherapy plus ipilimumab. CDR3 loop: CASRAGTGSNQPQHF. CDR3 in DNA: TGCGCCAGCAGGGCCGGGACAGGGAGCAATCAGCCCCAGCATTTT.